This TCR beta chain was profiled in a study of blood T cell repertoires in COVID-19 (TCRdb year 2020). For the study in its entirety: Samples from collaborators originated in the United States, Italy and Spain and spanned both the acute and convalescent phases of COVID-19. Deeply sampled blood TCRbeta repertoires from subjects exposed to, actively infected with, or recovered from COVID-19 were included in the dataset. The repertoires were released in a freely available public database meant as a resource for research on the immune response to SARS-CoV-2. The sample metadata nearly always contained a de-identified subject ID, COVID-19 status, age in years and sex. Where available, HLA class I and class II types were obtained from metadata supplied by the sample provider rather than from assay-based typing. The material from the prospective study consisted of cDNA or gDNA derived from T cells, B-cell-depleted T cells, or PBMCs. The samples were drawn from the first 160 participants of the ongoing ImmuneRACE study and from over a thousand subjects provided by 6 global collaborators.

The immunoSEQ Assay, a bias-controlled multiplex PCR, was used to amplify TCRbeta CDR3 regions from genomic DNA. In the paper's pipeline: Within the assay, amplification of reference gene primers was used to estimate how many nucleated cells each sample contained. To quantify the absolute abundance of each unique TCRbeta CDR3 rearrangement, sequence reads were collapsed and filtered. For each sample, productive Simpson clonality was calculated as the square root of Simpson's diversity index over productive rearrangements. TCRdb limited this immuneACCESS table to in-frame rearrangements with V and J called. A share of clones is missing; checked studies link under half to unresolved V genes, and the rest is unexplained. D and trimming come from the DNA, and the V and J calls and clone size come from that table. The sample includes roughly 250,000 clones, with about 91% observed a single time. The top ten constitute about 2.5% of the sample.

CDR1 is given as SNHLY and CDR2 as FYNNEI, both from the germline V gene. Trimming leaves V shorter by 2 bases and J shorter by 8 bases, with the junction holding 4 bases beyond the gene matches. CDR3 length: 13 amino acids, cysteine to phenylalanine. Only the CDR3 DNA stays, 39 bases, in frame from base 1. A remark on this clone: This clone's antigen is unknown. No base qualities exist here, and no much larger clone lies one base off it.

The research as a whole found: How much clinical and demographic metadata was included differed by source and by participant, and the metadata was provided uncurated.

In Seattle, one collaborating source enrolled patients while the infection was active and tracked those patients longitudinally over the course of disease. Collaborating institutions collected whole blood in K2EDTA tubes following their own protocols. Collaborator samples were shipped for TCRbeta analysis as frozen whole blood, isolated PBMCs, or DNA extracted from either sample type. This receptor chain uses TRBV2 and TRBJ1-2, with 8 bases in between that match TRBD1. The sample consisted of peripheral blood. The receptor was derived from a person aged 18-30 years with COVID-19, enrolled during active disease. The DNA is TGTGCCAGCAGTGAACCCCCAGGGGGCGGCTACACCTTC. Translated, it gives CASSEPPGGGYTF. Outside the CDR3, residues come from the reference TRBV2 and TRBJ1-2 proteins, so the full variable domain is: EPEVTQTPSHQVTQMGQEVILRCVPISNHLYFYWYRQILGQKVEFLVSFYNNEISEKSEIFDDQFSVERPDGSNFTLKIRSTKLEDSAMYFCASSEPPGGGYTFGSGTRLTVV.